This entry is about one T cell receptor beta chain. This entry belongs to a study of T cells after yellow fever vaccination. By 5'RACE template switching, TCR cDNA was produced, with a universal primer site and UMIs added in the process. One entry per CDR3 protein results from TCRdb running MiXCR on the 5' RACE reads. Among approximately 450,000 distinct CDR3 sequences listed, roughly 20% were seen once. The CDR3 runs 16 residues. The germline V gene has CDR1 DFQATT and CDR2 SNEGSKA (reference sequence). V lost 5 bases and J 3 bases, leaving 20 bases between the germline ends. The TCR originated in a young man who received the YFV17D yellow fever vaccine. This chain connects TRBV20-1 to TRBJ2-1; tentatively, D is TRBD1 (7 bases). The sequencing here drew on PBMCs, taken before the yellow fever booster vaccination. The CDR3 protein is CSARRFDREDYNEQFF. The CDR3 region has the DNA TGCAGTGCTCGCAGGTTTGACAGGGAGGACTACAATGAGCAGTTCTTC.